The 28 T cell receptor beta chains reported below all come from one sample, sequenced in a study of cytomegalovirus exposure and HLA in healthy donors. Primers: 60 Vbeta forward and 13 Jbeta reverse. Assay used: immunoSEQ multiplex PCR; TCRdb lists only in-frame clones, some missing. The table shows over 150,000 clones, with 65% to 70% occurring only once. Sequencing used PBMCs. The origin of the receptors is a woman between 18 and 29 years old in good health and CMV-seropositive.

V gene TRBV27 combines with J gene TRBJ1-1; perhaps TRBD1 as D (5 bases). Trimming removed 4 bases from V and 2 bases from J, with 8 bases in between. Germline CDR1 and CDR2: MNHEY and SMNVEV (reference sequence). The length of the CDR3 is 13 residues. CDR3 coding DNA: TGTGCCAGCAGTTACGGGACTAACACTGAAGCTTTCTTT. This gives the protein CASSYGTNTEAFF.

This rearrangement joins TRBV5-1 to TRBJ1-2; 10 nucleotides agree with TRBD1. CDR1 and CDR2 from the germline V gene are SGHRS and YFSETQ. V lost 4 bases and J lost 6; bases outside the gene matches: 6. The CDR3 is 14 amino acids. DNA for the CDR3: TGCGCCAGCAGCCGACAGGGGGCTGGGGATGGCTACACCTTC. Amino acids: CASSRQGAGDGYTF.

The genes are TRBV4-3 and TRBJ2-5, with TRBD2 matching over 8 bases. The length of the CDR3 is 17 residues. In germline, CDR1 is LGHNA, CDR2 YSLEER. With V trimmed by 0 bases and J by 0 bases, 6 bases remained unmatched. The CDR3, as DNA: TGCGCCAGCAGCCAAGATTGGACGGGGGGGTACCAAGAGACCCAGTACTTC. It yields the protein CASSQDWTGGYQETQYF.

The J gene is TRBJ2-2, the V gene TRBV2; 8 positions agree with TRBD2. The V gene's germline CDR1 is SNHLY and CDR2 FYNNEI. The CDR3 extends over 15 amino acids. The V segment lost 5 bases and the J segment 5 bases; nucleotides outside the gene matches: 7. The CDR3 loop is CASSKREGRTGELFF. The DNA for the CDR3 is TGTGCCAGCAGTAAACGGGAGGGCCGTACCGGGGAGCTGTTTTTT.

The chain has TRBV11-1 and TRBJ2-5; a weak D match, TRBD2 (5 bases). The V end was cut by 2 bases, the J end by 5 bases, with 18 bases between. CDR1 and CDR2 from the germline V gene are SGHAT and FQDESV (reference sequence). There are 16 residues in the CDR3. This chain's CDR3 is CASSLRTGRIRETQYF. CDR3 nucleotides: TGTGCCAGCAGCTTACGGACGGGGAGAATACGGGAGACCCAGTACTTC.

This clone appeared a few times. This chain links TRBV7-5 with TRBJ2-3; TRBD1, as called in the table, went unchecked against the DNA. TRBV7-5 is reported as a pseudogene. This CDR3 comprises 18 residues. CDR3 protein: CARSSRGPDIFSTDTQYF. The CDR3 coding sequence is TGTGCCAGAAGCAGTAGGGGGCCAGATATTTTTTCCACAGATACGCAGTATTTT.

The chain employs TRBV21-1 and TRBJ1-2; the table's D call, TRBD1, has no DNA check behind it. TRBV21-1 is shown as a pseudogene. This CDR3 contains 16 residues. Here the CDR3 reads CASRPPDRGLLYGYTF. The CDR3 region has the DNA TGTGCCAGCAGACCCCCCGACAGGGGGCTCCTGTATGGCTACACCTTC.

J is TRBJ2-1 and V is TRBV6-5; D is ambiguous. Germline-derived CDR1 and CDR2 are MNHEY and SVGAGI. The CDR3 has 15 amino acids. The germline V and J ends were trimmed by 6 bases and 0 bases, with 12 bases remaining between them. CDR3 region: CASRNLVSSYNEQFF. The DNA for the CDR3 is TGTGCCAGCAGAAATCTGGTTAGCTCCTACAATGAGCAGTTCTTC.

The rearrangement uses TRBV15 and TRBJ1-2; TRBD1 might be the D (6 bases). Trimming stripped 3 bases from V and 1 base from J, with 6 bases between. The V gene's germline CDR1 is LNHNV and CDR2 YYDKDF (reference sequence). The CDR3 is 13 residues long. In DNA form, the CDR3 reads TGTGCCACCAGCAGGGACAGTAACTATGGCTACACCTTC. Its protein is CATSRDSNYGYTF. Using reference TRBV15 and TRBJ1-2 for the parts outside the CDR3, the full variable domain is DAMVIQNPRYQVTQFGKPVTLSCSQTLNHNVMYWYQQKSSQAPKLLFHYYDKDFNNEADTPDNFQSRRPNTSFCFLDIRSPGLGDTAMYLCATSRDSNYGYTFGSGTRLTVV.

About this clone: This sample includes further DNA sequences coding for the same CDR3. J is TRBJ2-7 and V is TRBV11-2; possible D gene TRBD2, 6 bases. Trimming left V 5 bases short and J 4 bases short, with 6 bases between. The CDR3 runs 11 residues. CDR1 and CDR2 from the germline V gene are SGHAT and FQNNGV. This CDR3 reads CASSRGYEQYF. The CDR3 bases are TGTGCCAGCAGCCGGGGGTACGAGCAGTACTTC.

On this clone itself: Relative to the germline gene, one junction end is altered; a read error may explain this. The chain links TRBV5-3 to TRBJ2-7; TRBD1 is a possible D gene (6 bases). TRBV5-3 is an ORF; its function is uncertain. CDR3 length: 15 amino acids. The DNA for the CDR3 is TGTGCCAGCAGCTTTACCCCTACAGGGATTCTCGAGCAGTACTTC. This translates into CASSFTPTGILEQYF.

The count of this clone is one. V is TRBV4-3 and J is TRBJ2-5, with unresolved D. The end of the DNA is better explained by TRBJ2-7, so the J call may be wrong. Germline loops: CDR1 LGHNA, CDR2 YSLEER. The CDR3 sequence is 14 residues long. This CDR3 is CASSQDVVSYEQYF. The DNA of the CDR3 is TGCGCCAGCAGCCAAGACGTGGTCTCCTACGAGCAGTACTTC.

This clone came up once. The chain carries TRBV5-1 and TRBJ2-7; 9 positions match TRBD2. The length of the CDR3 is 15 residues. J lost 3 bases, V lost 4 bases, and 8 bases had no gene match. Germline lookup yields CDR1 SGHRS and CDR2 YFSETQ. In DNA form, the CDR3 reads TGCGCCAGCAGCCCCGTTAGCGGGAGAAGCTACGAGCAGTACTTC. It is translated as CASSPVSGRSYEQYF.

This chain uses TRBV7-6 with TRBJ2-1; 15 nucleotides align to TRBD2. The CDR3 spans 20 residues. The V gene's germline CDR1 is SGHVS and CDR2 FNYEAQ. V gave up 4 bases and J gave up 8 bases; unmatched junction bases: 18. The CDR3 is CASSSPGGLAGGFGVDEQFF. In DNA, the CDR3 is TGTGCCAGCAGCTCCCCGGGGGGACTAGCGGGAGGATTTGGGGTGGATGAGCAGTTCTTC. The full variable domain, in which reference TRBV7-6 and TRBJ2-1 provide the parts outside the CDR3, is GAGVSQSPRYKVTKRGQDVALRCDPISGHVSLYWYRQALGQGPEFLTYFNYEAQQDKSGLPNDRFSAERPEGSISTLTIQRTEQRDSAMYRCASSSPGGLAGGFGVDEQFFGPGTRLTVL.

The rearrangement uses TRBV5-8 and TRBJ2-5, with a tentative D call TRBD2 (5 bases). Germline V CDR1 and CDR2: SGHTS, YDEGEE. CDR3 size: 16 residues. V was clipped by 4 bases and J by 2 bases, with 18 bases between them. This CDR3 reads CASSPHLGIQQETQYF. In DNA form, the CDR3 reads TGTGCCAGCAGCCCTCATCTCGGGATCCAGCAAGAGACCCAGTACTTC.

This clone occurred a few times. The V call is TRBV6-1, the J call TRBJ2-3; 8 positions match TRBD2. CDR1 is MNHNS and CDR2 is SASEGT in the germline V gene. The CDR3 has 16 residues. The ends lost 2 bases at V and 1 base at J; junction bases unmatched: 5. The chain's CDR3 is CASSEYWRGGTDTQYF. CDR3 DNA sequence: TGTGCCAGCAGTGAATACTGGCGGGGGGGCACAGATACGCAGTATTTT.

V and J are TRBV7-3 and TRBJ1-6; TRBD1 matches 7 bases. J was trimmed by 10 bases and V by 5 bases; bases with no gene match: 8. This CDR3 has 14 amino acids. The germline gives CDR1 SGHTA, CDR2 FQGTGA. This chain's CDR3 is CASSIQPQGSPLHF. The CDR3 region has the DNA TGTGCCAGCAGCATACAACCACAGGGGTCACCCCTCCACTTT.

The chain is built from TRBV5-1 and TRBJ2-1; D remains ambiguous. V lost 0 bases and J lost 0, with 7 bases in between. This CDR3 contains 15 residues. In germline, CDR1 is SGHRS, CDR2 YFSETQ. This chain's CDR3 is CASSLVAISYNEQFF. Here the CDR3 DNA reads TGCGCCAGCAGCTTGGTTGCTATCTCCTACAATGAGCAGTTCTTC.

This clone has a handful of counts. V usage is TRBV9 and J usage is TRBJ1-1; the D is unclear. This CDR3 comprises 13 residues. V was trimmed by 0 bases and J by 4 bases, leaving 7 bases between them. Germline lookup yields CDR1 SGDLS and CDR2 YYNGEE. The CDR3 DNA reads as TGTGCCAGCAGCGTAGTTCCAGGCACTGAAGCTTTCTTT. Translated: CASSVVPGTEAFF.

This sequence joins TRBV11-2 and TRBJ2-7; 8 nucleotides agree with TRBD1. The CDR3 has 15 residues. The junction had 6 bases not matched to a gene; V was cut back by 0 bases and J by 5 bases. Looked up from germline, CDR1 is SGHAT and CDR2 is FQNNGV. The CDR3 is CASSLDRTGNDEQYF. DNA of the CDR3: TGTGCCAGCAGCTTAGACAGGACAGGGAACGACGAGCAGTACTTC.

The rearrangement joins TRBV27 to TRBJ2-1; 10 positions match TRBD2. Trimming took 8 bases from V and 7 from J; bases not matched to a gene: 8. Germline-derived CDR1 and CDR2 are MNHEY and SMNVEV (reference sequence). There are 14 residues in the CDR3. In DNA form, the CDR3 reads TGTGCCAGCCGTCGAGCGGGAGGGGGTAATGAGCAGTTCTTC. The encoded protein is CASRRAGGGNEQFF.

Comments on this clone: The sample has other DNA sequences that encode this CDR3 too. V and J are TRBV6-5 and TRBJ1-6, with D maybe TRBD1 (5 bases). The CDR3 covers 16 residues. Germline lookup yields CDR1 MNHEY and CDR2 SVGAGI. The germline V and J ends were trimmed by 0 bases and 6 bases, with 12 bases remaining between them. CDR3 loop: CASSYSLTVLNSPLHF. Written as DNA, the CDR3 is TGTGCCAGCAGTTACTCCCTGACAGTTCTTAATTCACCCCTCCACTTT.

The chain employs TRBV29-1 and TRBJ1-1; TRBD1 is a possible D gene (5 bases). CDR1 SQVTM and CDR2 ANQGSEA come from the germline V gene. Trimming shortened V by 2 bases and J by 1 base, and 17 bases separated the two germline ends. The CDR3 contains 16 residues. Written as DNA, the CDR3 is TGCAGCGTTGAAACCCGGTTGTCAGGACAGAACACTGAAGCTTTCTTT. Translating gives CSVETRLSGQNTEAFF.

The chain recombines TRBV9 with TRBJ2-1; 10 bases agree with TRBD2. The CDR3 loop spans 15 amino acids. In germline, CDR1 is SGDLS, CDR2 YYNGEE. V shed 4 bases, J shed 5 bases, and the junction held 6 bases outside the gene matches. The CDR3 reads CASSLKLAGHNEQFF. The CDR3, as DNA: TGTGCCAGCAGCTTGAAACTAGCGGGGCACAATGAGCAGTTCTTC.

The chain combines TRBV7-7 with TRBJ2-7; 8 bases align to TRBD2. CDR3 length: 14 residues. Germline assignment: CDR1 SSHAT and CDR2 FNYEAQ (reference sequence). This CDR3 is CASGKSGSCSEQYF. In DNA, the CDR3 is TGTGCTAGCGGCAAAAGCGGGAGCTGTAGCGAGCAGTACTTC.

This clone was counted between two and nine times. The chain couples TRBV25-1 to TRBJ1-5; 7 positions agree with TRBD1. Germline CDR1 is MGHDK and CDR2 is SYGVNS. V gave up 4 bases and J gave up 5 bases; unmatched junction bases: 5. This CDR3 is built from 14 residues. CDR3 DNA: TGTGCCAGCAGTGGTCAGGGGGATCATCAGCCCCAGCATTTT. Its translation: CASSGQGDHQPQHF.

As concerns this clone: This sample also contains other DNA sequences that code for the same CDR3. The chain recombines TRBV27 with TRBJ1-5, with 7 positions matching TRBD1. After removal of 2 bases from V and 2 bases from J, the junction contained 0 bases not matched to a gene. Germline assignment: CDR1 MNHEY and CDR2 SMNVEV (reference sequence). This CDR3 region has 14 residues. The CDR3 protein is CASSLTGGNQPQHF. Here the CDR3 DNA reads TGTGCCAGCAGTTTAACAGGGGGCAATCAGCCCCAGCATTTT.

V and J are TRBV6-6 and TRBJ2-7; a possible D gene is TRBD2 (6 bases). The CDR3 consists of 16 residues. V lost 2 bases and J lost 2, with 16 bases in between. Germline-derived CDR1 and CDR2 are MNHNY and SVGAGI (reference sequence). The CDR3 is CASSYSLAGRTYEQYF. The CDR3 nucleotides read TGTGCCAGCAGTTACAGTCTTGCGGGACGGACCTACGAGCAGTACTTC.